The clone carrying this T cell receptor (beta chain) was observed many times. CDR1 and CDR2 from the germline V gene are SGHVS and FNYEAQ. V lost 4 bases and J lost 0, with 4 bases in between. This CDR3 has 13 residues. Library construction for TCR beta used iRepertoire HTBI primers and Arm-PCR of CDR3 regions. A single record per CDR3 protein comes from TCRdb applying MiXCR to the multiplex PCR reads. The sample consists of around 240,000 distinct CDR3 sequences, about 17% of them appearing once. Time point in this sample: newly diagnosed GD, antithyroid drugs for less than 3 months. The TCR library was made from RNA that had been extracted from PBMCs in TRIzol. This record comes from a study of regulatory T cells in long-lasting Graves disease. This same sample was also part of a study on T cells in Graves' hyperthyroidism and ophthalmopathy. That paper notes: The blood repertoire included most of the expanded thyroid clonotypes above 0.001.

The receptor was derived from a woman under 40 with Graves disease. The rearrangement joins TRBV7-6 to TRBJ1-3, with D uncertain. Sequenced material: peripheral blood mononuclear cells (PBMCs), taken at new diagnosis, from a patient treated with antithyroid drugs. The CDR3 DNA reads TGTGCCAGCAGCTCGGGCTCTGGAAACACCATATATTTT. The encoded protein is CASSSGSGNTIYF.